A single sample gave rise to the 5 T cell receptor beta chains below, sequenced in a study of T cell responses to AZD1222 COVID-19 vaccine. Using immunoSEQ multiplex PCR, the repertoire was profiled, and TCRdb retains in-frame clones only, with some absent. The table has around 60,000 clones, about 87% seen once. This sample comprised peripheral blood, obtained on day 0 of AZD1222 vaccination. Receptors were obtained from an adult in good health.

V usage is TRBV5-5 and J usage is TRBJ2-1; D gene uncertain. The CDR3 has 14 residues. In germline, CDR1 is SGHKS, CDR2 YYEKEE (reference sequence). V was trimmed by 4 bases and J by 6 bases, leaving 14 bases between them. CDR3 sequence (DNA): TGTGCCAGCAGCCTACACCGTCAAAGCAATGAGCAGTTCTTC. Translating it yields CASSLHRQSNEQFF.

This chain connects TRBV3-1 (or the pseudogene TRBV3-2) to TRBJ1-1, with a tentative D call TRBD1 (5 bases). From germline, CDR1 is LGHDT and CDR2 YNNKEL (reference sequence). Trimming left V 7 bases short and J 5 bases short, with 11 bases between. The CDR3 is 12 residues long. CDR3 in DNA: TGTGCCAGCAACGAGAGGGGTACTGAAGCTTTCTTT. This codes for CASNERGTEAFF.

In DNA form, the CDR3 reads TGTGCCAGCAGTTTACTACCGGGACAGGGAAATGAAAAACTGTTTTTT. Amino acid sequence: CASSLLPGQGNEKLFF. The chain couples TRBV28 to TRBJ1-4; 9 bases match TRBD1. Per the germline V gene, CDR1 is MDHEN and CDR2 is SYDVKM. This CDR3 region has 16 residues. V was clipped by 2 bases and J by 5 bases; unmatched bases: 6.

The chain links TRBV4-1 to TRBJ1-2, with a possible D match to TRBD1 (6 bases). This CDR3 is 14 amino acids long. V lost 4 bases and J lost 4, with 13 bases in between. Germline values: CDR1 MGHRA, CDR2 YSYEKL. CDR3 sequence reads: CASSRGTGFYGYTF. CDR3 bases: TGCGCCAGCAGCCGCGGAACAGGGTTCTATGGCTACACCTTC.

This clone was picked up one time. The rearrangement joins TRBV27 to TRBJ2-1; D might be TRBD2 (5 bases). The CDR3 is 14 residues long. Per germline, CDR1 MNHEY and CDR2 SMNVEV (reference sequence). Deletions cut 3 bases from V and 7 bases from J, with 13 bases between. CDR3 loop: CASSFRGLLNEQFF. The CDR3 DNA sequence: TGTGCCAGCAGTTTCCGGGGTTTGTTGAATGAGCAGTTCTTC.